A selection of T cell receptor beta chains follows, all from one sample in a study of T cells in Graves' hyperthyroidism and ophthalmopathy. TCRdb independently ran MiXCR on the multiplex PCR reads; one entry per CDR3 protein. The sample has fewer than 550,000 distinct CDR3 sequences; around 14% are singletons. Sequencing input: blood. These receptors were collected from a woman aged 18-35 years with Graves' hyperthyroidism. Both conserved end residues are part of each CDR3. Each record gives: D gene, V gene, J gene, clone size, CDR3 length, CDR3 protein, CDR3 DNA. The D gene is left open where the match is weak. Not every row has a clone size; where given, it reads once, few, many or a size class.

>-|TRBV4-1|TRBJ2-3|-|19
CASSQDSPQSWRGTDTQYF
TGCGCCAGCAGCCAAGATTCACCGCAATCTTGGCGCGGCACAGATACGCAGTATTTT
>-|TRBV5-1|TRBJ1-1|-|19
CASSLGYRRGALMNTEAFF
TGCGCCAGCAGCTTGGGGTATCGACGGGGGGCTTTAATGAACACTGAAGCTTTCTTT
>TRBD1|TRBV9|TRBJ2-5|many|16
CASSVGGQGVRETQYF
TGTGCCAGCAGCGTAGGGGGACAGGGGGTTCGAGAGACCCAGTACTTC
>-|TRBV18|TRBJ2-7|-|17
CASSLTLPGTSSYEQYF
TGTGCCAGCTCACTTACACTACCGGGGACATCCAGCTACGAGCAGTACTTC
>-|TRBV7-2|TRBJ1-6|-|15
CASRGRSGFNSPLHF
TGTGCCAGCAGGGGCCGTTCGGGATTTAATTCACCCCTCCACTTT
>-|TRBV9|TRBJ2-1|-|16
CASSAHGDSSYNEQFF
TGTGCCAGCAGCGCCCACGGGGATAGCTCCTACAATGAGCAGTTCTTC
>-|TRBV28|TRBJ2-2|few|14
CASKMGTFTGELFF
TGTGCCAGCAAAATGGGTACATTCACCGGGGAGCTGTTTTTT
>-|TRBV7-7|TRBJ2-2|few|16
CASSLNIAANTGELFF
TGTGCTAGCAGCTTGAATATAGCCGCGAACACCGGGGAGCTGTTTTTT
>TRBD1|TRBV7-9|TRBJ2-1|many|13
CASSLNRGNEQFF
TGTGCCAGCAGCTTAAACAGGGGCAATGAGCAGTTCTTC
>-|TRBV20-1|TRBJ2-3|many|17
CSARNLGQSLSTDTQYF
TGCAGTGCTCGAAATCTAGGGCAGAGCCTAAGCACAGATACGCAGTATTTT
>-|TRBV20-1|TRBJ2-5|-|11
CSAVDQETQYF
TGCAGTGCTGTGGACCAAGAGACCCAGTACTTC
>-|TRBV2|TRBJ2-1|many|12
CASIPDGNEQFF
TGTGCCAGCATTCCAGACGGCAATGAGCAGTTCTTC
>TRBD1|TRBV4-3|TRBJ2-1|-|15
CASSPVLDRVNEQFF
TGCGCCAGCAGCCCCGTTTTGGACAGGGTAAATGAGCAGTTCTTC
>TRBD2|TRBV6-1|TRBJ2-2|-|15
CASRIIGEGPGELFF
TGTGCCAGCAGAATAATCGGGGAGGGGCCCGGGGAGCTGTTTTTT
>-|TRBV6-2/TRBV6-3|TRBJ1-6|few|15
CASSNGRGGNSPLHF
TGTGCCAGCAGCAACGGACGGGGGGGCAATTCACCCCTCCACTTT
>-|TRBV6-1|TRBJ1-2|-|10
CASRSYGYTF
TGTGCCAGCCGCTCCTATGGCTACACCTTC
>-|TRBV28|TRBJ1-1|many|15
CASSHLGRQTLEAFF
TGTGCCAGCAGCCACTTGGGGCGGCAAACCCTAGAAGCTTTCTTT
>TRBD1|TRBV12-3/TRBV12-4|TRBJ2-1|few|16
CASSPDRGGSYNEQFF
TGTGCCAGCAGCCCGGACAGGGGGGGCTCCTACAATGAGCAGTTCTTC
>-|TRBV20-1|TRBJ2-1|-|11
CSASLVYEQFF
TGCAGTGCCTCTTTAGTCTACGAGCAGTTCTTC
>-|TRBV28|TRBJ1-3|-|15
CASSAATGLGNTIYF
TGTGCCAGCAGTGCCGCGACAGGACTCGGAAACACCATATATTTT
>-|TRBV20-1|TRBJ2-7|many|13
CSARRSSPYEQYF
TGCAGTGCTAGACGGAGCAGTCCCTACGAGCAGTACTTC
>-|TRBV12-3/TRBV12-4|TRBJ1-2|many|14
CASSQTTANYGYTF
TGTGCCAGCAGCCAAACGACAGCTAACTATGGCTACACCTTC
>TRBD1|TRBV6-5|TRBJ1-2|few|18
CASSYSRTGGKTNYGYTF
TGTGCCAGCAGTTACTCGAGGACAGGGGGCAAGACTAACTATGGCTACACCTTC
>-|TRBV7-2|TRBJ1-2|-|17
CASRTSGGLVSNYGYTF
TGTGCCAGCAGGACTAGCGGGGGGCTCGTCTCTAACTATGGCTACACCTTC
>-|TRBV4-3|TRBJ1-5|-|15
CASSRAGTKNQPQHF
TGCGCCAGCAGCCGGGCCGGGACGAAAAATCAGCCCCAGCATTTT
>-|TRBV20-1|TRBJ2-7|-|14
CSASDSGLRYEQYF
TGCAGTGCTAGTGACAGTGGCTTGCGGTACGAGCAGTACTTC
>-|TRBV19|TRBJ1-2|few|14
CASSIWGGQYGYTF
TGTGCCAGTAGTATATGGGGTGGTCAATATGGCTACACCTTC
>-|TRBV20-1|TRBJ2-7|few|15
CSARTTGTVLYEQYF
TGCAGTGCTAGGACAACCGGGACTGTATTGTACGAGCAGTACTTC
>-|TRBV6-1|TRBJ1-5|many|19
CASRLRRDEKTGLNQPQHF
TGTGCCAGCAGATTGAGGAGGGATGAAAAGACAGGCCTCAATCAGCCCCAGCATTTT
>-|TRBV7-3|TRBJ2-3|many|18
CASSLRGPRPRQADTQYF
TGTGCCAGCAGCTTAAGAGGGCCCAGGCCTCGGCAGGCAGATACGCAGTATTTT
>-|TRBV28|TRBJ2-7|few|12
CASSSNREEQYF
TGTGCCAGCAGTTCAAACAGGGAAGAGCAGTACTTC
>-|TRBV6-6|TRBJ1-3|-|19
CASSYSGKTEASSGNTIYF
TGTGCCAGCAGTTACTCGGGAAAAACAGAAGCTAGCTCTGGAAACACCATATATTTT
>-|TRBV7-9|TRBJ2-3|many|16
CASSPSGGLDTDTQYF
TGTGCCAGCAGCCCCTCCGGAGGTCTAGACACAGATACGCAGTATTTT
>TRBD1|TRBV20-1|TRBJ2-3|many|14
CSASEGARTDTQYF
TGCAGTGCTAGCGAGGGGGCTCGAACAGATACGCAGTATTTT
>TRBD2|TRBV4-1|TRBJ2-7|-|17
CASSQGRLAGNRHEQYF
TGCGCCAGCAGCCAAGGAAGACTAGCGGGGAACCGACACGAGCAGTACTTC
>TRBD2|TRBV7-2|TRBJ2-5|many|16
CASSTSLAGGREAQYF
TGTGCCAGCAGCACCTCACTAGCGGGGGGGCGGGAGGCCCAGTACTTC
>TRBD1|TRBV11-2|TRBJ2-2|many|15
CASSWTGVPTGELFF
TGTGCCAGCAGCTGGACAGGCGTACCCACCGGGGAGCTGTTTTTT
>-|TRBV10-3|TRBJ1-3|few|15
CAISGRTVSGNTIYF
TGTGCCATCAGTGGCAGGACAGTCTCTGGAAACACCATATATTTT
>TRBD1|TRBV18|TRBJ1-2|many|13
CASSGQGAHGYTF
TGTGCCAGCTCTGGACAGGGGGCGCATGGCTACACCTTC
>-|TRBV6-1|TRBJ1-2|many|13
CAASPNIGGGYTF
TGTGCCGCCTCGCCCAACATCGGAGGAGGCTACACCTTC
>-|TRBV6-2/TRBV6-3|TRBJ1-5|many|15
CASSYSQAIHQPQHF
TGTGCCAGCAGTTACTCTCAGGCCATCCATCAGCCCCAGCATTTT
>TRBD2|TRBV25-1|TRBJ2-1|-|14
CASRTSGSLNEQFF
TGTGCCAGCCGGACTAGCGGGAGTCTGAATGAGCAGTTCTTC
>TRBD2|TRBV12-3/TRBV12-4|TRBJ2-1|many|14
CASSPVAGGNEQFF
TGTGCCAGCAGTCCCGTAGCGGGAGGGAATGAGCAGTTCTTC
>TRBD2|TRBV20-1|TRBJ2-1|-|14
CSARAGGPFGEQFF
TGCAGTGCTAGGGCGGGAGGGCCGTTTGGTGAGCAGTTCTTC
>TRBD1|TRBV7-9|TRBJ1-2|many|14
CASSNLGTAYGYTF
TGTGCCAGCAGTAATCTGGGGACAGCTTATGGCTACACCTTC
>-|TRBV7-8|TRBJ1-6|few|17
CASSLGQQSSYNSPLHF
TGTGCCAGCAGCTTAGGACAGCAAAGCTCCTATAATTCACCCCTCCACTTT
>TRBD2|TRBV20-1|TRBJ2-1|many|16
CSASRLAGDFYNEQFF
TGCAGTGCTAGTCGCCTAGCGGGGGATTTCTACAATGAGCAGTTCTTC
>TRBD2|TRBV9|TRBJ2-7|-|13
CASSGGGSYEQYF
TGTGCCAGCAGCGGCGGGGGTTCCTACGAGCAGTACTTC
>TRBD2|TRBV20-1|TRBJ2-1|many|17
CSAPRVAGGKSYNEQFF
TGCAGTGCCCCCCGGGTAGCGGGAGGCAAATCCTACAATGAGCAGTTCTTC
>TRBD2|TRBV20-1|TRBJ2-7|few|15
CSAKGFSGIGNEQYF
TGCAGTGCTAAGGGTTTTAGCGGGATTGGCAACGAGCAGTACTTC
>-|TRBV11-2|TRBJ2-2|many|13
CASSFENTGELFF
TGTGCCAGCAGCTTCGAAAACACCGGGGAGCTGTTTTTT
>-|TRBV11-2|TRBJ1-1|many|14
CASSRDRPLSEAFF
TGTGCCAGCAGCCGAGATAGACCCCTGTCTGAAGCTTTCTTT
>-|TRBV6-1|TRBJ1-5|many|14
CASTRRQGGQPQHF
TGTGCCAGCACGCGTAGGCAGGGCGGTCAGCCCCAGCATTTT
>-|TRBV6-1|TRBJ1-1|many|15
CASSEELTGNTEAFF
TGTGCCAGCAGTGAAGAGTTGACGGGGAACACTGAAGCTTTCTTT
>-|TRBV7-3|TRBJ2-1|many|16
CASSLMGGSSYNEQFF
TGTGCCAGCAGCTTAATGGGCGGAAGCTCCTACAATGAGCAGTTCTTC
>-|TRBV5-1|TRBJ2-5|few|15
CASSAQGGVVETQYF
TGCGCCAGCAGCGCTCAGGGGGGGGTCGTTGAGACCCAGTACTTC